This T cell receptor beta chain was profiled in a study of patients and donors after allogeneic stem cell transplantation. Via MiXCR, TCRdb re-called the RT-PCR reads, giving one row per CDR3 protein. The sample contains approximately 88,000 distinct CDR3 sequences, 5% of which appear only once. From germline, CDR1 is SNHLY and CDR2 FYNNEI. V shed 5 bases and J 7 bases; nucleotides not matched to a gene: 7. The CDR3 sequence is 13 residues long. This clonotype was recorded many times. Sequencing used blood, either unsorted or a sorted T cell fraction (not recorded which). The chain joins TRBV2 to TRBJ2-5, with 7 bases that match TRBD2. The TCR originated in a human donor who was either an allogeneic HSCT recipient or a stem cell or donor lymphocyte infusion donor (not recorded which). It is not recorded whose cells these are; they may come from a transplant donor. The CDR3: CASSTLGEGTQYF. The CDR3 DNA reads as TGTGCCAGCAGTACCTTGGGGGAGGGGACCCAGTACTTC.